A single sample is the source of the 12 T cell receptor beta chains below, sequenced in a study of T cell responses to AZD1222 COVID-19 vaccine. The assay was immunoSEQ multiplex PCR, and TCRdb's table has in-frame clones only and misses some. The data show about 110,000 clones, over 75% seen once. The sample in question was peripheral blood, obtained 28 days after the second AZD1222 dose. The receptor set was obtained from an adult who received the AZD1222 COVID-19 vaccine.

J is TRBJ2-2 and V is TRBV6-5; D not resolved. CDR3 size: 14 residues. Germline CDR1 is MNHEY and CDR2 is SVGAGI. V dropped 7 bases and J dropped 6 bases, with 15 bases sitting between them. The DNA of the CDR3 is TGTGCCAGCATCAATTCTGGTGGGGCCGGGGAGCTGTTTTTT. It is translated as CASINSGGAGELFF.

V and J are TRBV18 and TRBJ1-1; D not certain. V was cut by 3 bases and J by 3 bases, with 8 bases left in between. The CDR3 runs 13 residues. Germline CDR1 and CDR2: KGHSH and LQKENI. CDR3 nucleotides: TGTGCCAGCTCACCGGCGGCGGACACTGAAGCTTTCTTT. Protein sequence: CASSPAADTEAFF.

This chain connects TRBV5-6 to TRBJ1-5; TRBD1 might be the D (5 bases). V lost 5 bases and J 5 bases, leaving 8 bases between the germline ends. There are 12 residues in the CDR3. Germline V gene sequence: CDR1 SGHDT, CDR2 YYEEEE. The CDR3 here is CASSLGDQPQHF. DNA of the CDR3: TGTGCCAGCAGTTTAGGGGATCAGCCCCAGCATTTT.

This chain uses TRBV5-5 with TRBJ1-2; maybe TRBD1 (5 bases). V gave up 4 bases and J gave up 8 bases, with 18 bases separating them. There are 14 residues in the CDR3. Looked up from germline, CDR1 is SGHKS and CDR2 is YYEKEE (reference sequence). CDR3 nucleotide sequence: TGTGCCAGCAGCCACGACAGAAGACCTGGGGGCTACACCTTC. Its protein product is CASSHDRRPGGYTF.

V and J are TRBV5-5 and TRBJ1-2; 7 bases match TRBD1. Unmatched junction bases numbered 6, after V lost 4 bases and J lost 3 bases. This CDR3 is 14 amino acids long. CDR1 and CDR2 (germline): SGHKS, YYEKEE (reference sequence). This chain's CDR3 is CASSTRQGYYGYTF. The CDR3 nucleotides read TGTGCCAGCAGCACCCGACAGGGCTACTATGGCTACACCTTC. The whole variable domain, filled in from reference TRBV5-5 and TRBJ1-2, reads DAGVTQSPTHLIKTRGQQVTLRCSPISGHKSVSWYQQVLGQGPQFIFQYYEKEERGRGNFPDRFSARQFPNYSSELNVNALLLGDSALYLCASSTRQGYYGYTFGSGTRLTVV.

CDR3 loop: CASSVPGQGSGYTF. CDR3 in DNA: TGTGCCAGCAGCGTTCCGGGACAGGGCAGTGGCTACACCTTC. V is TRBV9 and J is TRBJ1-2; 9 nucleotides match TRBD1. Germline V gene lookup returns CDR1 SGDLS and CDR2 YYNGEE. CDR3 size: 14 residues. V gave up 2 bases and J gave up 7 bases; unmatched junction bases: 6.

V gene TRBV9 combines with J gene TRBJ2-7; 8 bases line up with TRBD1. The CDR3 has 13 amino acids. From germline, CDR1 is SGDLS and CDR2 YYNGEE. Germline trimming cut 3 bases from V and 4 bases from J; bases unmatched to any gene: 3. CDR3 DNA: TGTGCCAGCAGCGACCGACAGGGGTACGAGCAGTACTTC. It codes for CASSDRQGYEQYF.

The chain joins TRBV9 to TRBJ2-1; 7 nucleotides align to TRBD1. Germline trimming cut 4 bases from V and 7 bases from J; bases unmatched to any gene: 11. CDR1 is SGDLS and CDR2 is YYNGEE in the germline V gene. This CDR3 has 15 amino acids. The CDR3 bases are TGTGCCAGCAGCCCAAGACCGACAGGGAAAAATGAGCAGTTCTTC. It specifies CASSPRPTGKNEQFF.

The chain combines TRBV4-3 with TRBJ2-3, with 9 nucleotides matching TRBD2. The CDR3 runs to 18 residues. Germline CDR1 is LGHNA and CDR2 is YSLEER. The ends lost 1 base at V and 4 bases at J; junction bases unmatched: 12. Here the CDR3 DNA reads TGCGCCAGCAGCCAAGGTGGACTAGCGCGGGGTTGGGCAGATACGCAGTATTTT. Amino acid sequence: CASSQGGLARGWADTQYF.

The chain combines TRBV30 with TRBJ1-6; D is unclear. The CDR3 totals 15 residues. The germline V gene has CDR1 GTSNPN and CDR2 SVGIG (reference sequence). V was pared by 4 bases and J by 0 bases, with 10 bases between. The CDR3 sequence is CAWIMGSSYNSPLHF. In DNA form, the CDR3 reads TGTGCCTGGATTATGGGTAGCTCCTATAATTCACCCCTCCACTTT.

This clone was observed a single time. The rearrangement links TRBV29-1 to TRBJ1-1, with TRBD1 identical over 9 bases. Germline CDR1 is SQVTM and CDR2 is ANQGSEA. V shed 6 bases, J shed 5 bases, and the junction held 7 bases outside the gene matches. The CDR3 has 13 residues. The chain's CDR3 is CSVAGQGGTEAFF. CDR3 DNA sequence: TGCAGCGTAGCGGGACAGGGAGGGACTGAAGCTTTCTTT.

The chain combines TRBV12-3 or TRBV12-4 with TRBJ1-2; D gene unclear. The length of the CDR3 is 13 residues. V gave up 1 base and J gave up 1 base, with 4 bases separating them. The chain's CDR3 is CASSLGVNYGYTF. As DNA, the CDR3 is TGTGCCAGCAGTTTAGGAGTTAACTATGGCTACACCTTC.